A selection of T cell receptor beta chains follows, all from one sample in a study of blood T cells in healthy people across ages. Via MiXCR, TCRdb re-called the 5' RACE reads, giving one row per CDR3 protein. The sample carries approximately 800,000 distinct CDR3 sequences, roughly 25% recorded once. Separately, the same data were catalogued under a study of T cells of mothers and their children.

Sequencing used blood. The receptor source for this set is a boy between 10 and 17 years old in good health. CDR3s leave out the opening cysteine and the closing phenylalanine or tryptophan. Fields, in order: J gene, V gene, CDR3 protein.

TRBJ1-1 TRBV7-2 ASSPIRGGRRTEAF
TRBJ2-7 TRBV28 ASGIDRAYEQY
TRBJ2-1 TRBV18 ASSPPGTGKGYEQF
TRBJ2-2 TRBV3-1 ASSQDPVQGNTGELF
TRBJ2-5 TRBV20-1 SARRSSGGGETQY
TRBJ1-2 TRBV28 ASSFRQGGTMDYGYT
TRBJ1-4 TRBV29-1 SVGRDRDEKLF
TRBJ2-7 TRBV7-9 AITGISYEQY
TRBJ2-3 TRBV3-1 ASSQGSQKDTQY
TRBJ1-2 TRBV7-2 ASTPTGVNYGYT
. TRBV6-7 ASSYGVRSSEQY
TRBJ2-5 TRBV12-3/TRBV12-4 ASSPNLGTSGQETQY
TRBJ2-5 TRBV11-2 ASSLEQRGQETQY
TRBJ2-1 TRBV6-5 ASSYELAGSREF
TRBJ1-2 TRBV28 ASDKGPNNYGYT
. TRBV5-1 ASSPGLLASYEQY